The clone carrying this T cell receptor beta chain appeared a few times. Its antigen is currently unknown. Via MiXCR, TCRdb re-called the 5' RACE reads, giving one row per CDR3 protein. The table lists over 350,000 distinct CDR3 sequences, about 17% of them singletons. The data stem from a study of T-cell memory formation after mild COVID-19. Study results and caveats: The SARS-CoV-2 specificity of second-wave clones reaching peak at day 37 remained unverified. Memory cells collected pre-infection included some clones that later responded, suggesting cross-reactive memory joined. Contracting CD4+ clones were located mainly in CM and EM, and CD8+ clones in EMRA.

With 6 bases clipped from V and 6 bases from J, the junction kept 1 base outside the gene matches. This CDR3 spans 13 amino acids. What was sequenced was PBMCs or a T cell subset sorted from them (not recorded which). V usage is TRBV12-3 or TRBV12-4 and J usage is TRBJ1-5, with TRBD1 identical over 11 bases. The clonotype comes from a man in his late teens or twenties who had mild COVID-19 (a few samples of this study predate the infection). Cell type and time point are not known. CDR3 residues: CASRGTGGQPQHF. CDR3 in DNA: TGTGCCAGCAGGGGGACAGGGGGTCAGCCCCAGCATTTT.